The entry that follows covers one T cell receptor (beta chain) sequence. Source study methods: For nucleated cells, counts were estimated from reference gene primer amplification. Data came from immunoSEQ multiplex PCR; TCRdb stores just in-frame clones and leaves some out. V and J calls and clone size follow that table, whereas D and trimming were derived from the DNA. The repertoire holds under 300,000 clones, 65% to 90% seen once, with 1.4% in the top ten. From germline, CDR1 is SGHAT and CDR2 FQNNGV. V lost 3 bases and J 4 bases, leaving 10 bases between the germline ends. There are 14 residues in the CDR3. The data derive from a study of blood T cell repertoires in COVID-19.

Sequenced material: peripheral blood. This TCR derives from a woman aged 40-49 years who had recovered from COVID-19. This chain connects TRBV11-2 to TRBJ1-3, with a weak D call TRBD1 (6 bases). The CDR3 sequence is CASSLGGPGNTIYF. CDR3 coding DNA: TGTGCCAGCAGCTTGGGGGGGCCGGGAAACACCATATATTTT.